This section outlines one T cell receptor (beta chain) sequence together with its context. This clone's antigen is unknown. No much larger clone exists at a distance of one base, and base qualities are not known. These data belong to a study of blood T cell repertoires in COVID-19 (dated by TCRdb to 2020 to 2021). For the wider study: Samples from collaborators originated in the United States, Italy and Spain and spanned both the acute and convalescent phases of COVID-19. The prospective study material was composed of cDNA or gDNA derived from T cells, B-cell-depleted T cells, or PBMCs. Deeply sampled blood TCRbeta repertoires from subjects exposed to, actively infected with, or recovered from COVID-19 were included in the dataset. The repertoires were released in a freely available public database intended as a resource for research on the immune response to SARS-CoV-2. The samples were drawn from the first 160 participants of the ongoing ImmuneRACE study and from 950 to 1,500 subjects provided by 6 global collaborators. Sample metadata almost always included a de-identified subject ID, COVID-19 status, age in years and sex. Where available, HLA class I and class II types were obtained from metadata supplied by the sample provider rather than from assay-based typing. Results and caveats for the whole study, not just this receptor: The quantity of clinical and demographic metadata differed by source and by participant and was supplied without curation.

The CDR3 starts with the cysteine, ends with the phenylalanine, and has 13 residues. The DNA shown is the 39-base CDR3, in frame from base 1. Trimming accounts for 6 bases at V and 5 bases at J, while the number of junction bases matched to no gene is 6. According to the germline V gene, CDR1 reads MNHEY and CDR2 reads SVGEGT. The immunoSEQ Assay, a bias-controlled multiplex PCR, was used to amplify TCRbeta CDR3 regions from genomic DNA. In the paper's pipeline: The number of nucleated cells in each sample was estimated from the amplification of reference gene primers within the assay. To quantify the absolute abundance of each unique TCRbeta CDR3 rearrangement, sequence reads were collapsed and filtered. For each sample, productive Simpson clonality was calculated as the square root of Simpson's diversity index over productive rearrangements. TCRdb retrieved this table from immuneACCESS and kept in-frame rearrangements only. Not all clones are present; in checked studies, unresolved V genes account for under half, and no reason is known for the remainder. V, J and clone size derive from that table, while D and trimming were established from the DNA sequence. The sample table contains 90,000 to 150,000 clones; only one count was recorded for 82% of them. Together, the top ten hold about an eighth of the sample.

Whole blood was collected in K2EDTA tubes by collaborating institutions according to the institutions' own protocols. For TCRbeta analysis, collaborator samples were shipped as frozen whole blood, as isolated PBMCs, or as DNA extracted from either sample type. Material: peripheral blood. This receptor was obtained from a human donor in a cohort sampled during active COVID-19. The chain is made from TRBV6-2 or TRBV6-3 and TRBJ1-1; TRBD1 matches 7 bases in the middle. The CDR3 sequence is CASSSTGFTEAFF. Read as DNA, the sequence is TGTGCCAGCAGCTCGACAGGGTTTACTGAAGCTTTCTTT.